This T cell receptor (beta chain) was profiled in a study of blood T cell repertoires in COVID-19. Study as a whole: Sources were T cells, B-cell-depleted T cells, or PBMCs; the material itself was cDNA or gDNA.

How the authors handled the data: Counts of nucleated cells, estimated from reference gene primer amplification, were obtained. Produced via immunoSEQ multiplex PCR; TCRdb's table is partial and in-frame only. The V and J calls and clone size are taken from that table; D and trimming were inferred from the DNA. Among 200,000 to 250,000 clones listed, 83% were seen once. CDR1 and CDR2 (germline): MDHEN, SYDVKM. J was trimmed by 0 bases and V by 2 bases; bases with no gene match: 5. This CDR3 has 17 amino acids. Participants were aged roughly 18 to 90 years, lived in over 20 US areas, and enrolled virtually.

The sequence derives from a woman between 40 and 55 years old who had been exposed to COVID-19. The source material was PBMCs or T cells enriched from blood (not recorded which). This chain links TRBV28 with TRBJ1-1; TRBD1 matches 11 bases. The CDR3 DNA is TGTGCCAGCAGTTTAGTGGACAGGGGGCTGTTGAACACTGAAGCTTTCTTT. It encodes CASSLVDRGLLNTEAFF.